This TCR beta chain was retrieved from a study of cytomegalovirus exposure and HLA in healthy donors. Background on the study: There were some 120 million unique TCR beta sequences, drawn from roughly 200 million T cells, in an earlier analysis. Whole-study results and caveats: Highest at DRB1 and lowest at HLA-C, TCR association rates differed among HLA loci in a later analysis.

Regarding this clone: Its target is not known.

60 Vbeta and 13 Jbeta primers were used in PCR. Original data processing: A later analysis tallied tens of millions of unique TCR beta chains, roughly 11 million of them shared. TCRdb keeps only in-frame clones here, not all; method: immunoSEQ multiplex PCR. V and J calls and clone size are copied from that table; D and trimming were computed from the DNA. The sample contains roughly 150,000 clones, around 82% of which appear only once. Germline V lookup: CDR1 SGHDT, CDR2 YYEEEE. Between the trimmed V and J ends, which lost 4 bases and 2 bases, there was a span of 12 bases. The CDR3 contains 14 residues.

The sample was PBMCs. The chain uses TRBV5-6 and TRBJ1-1, with D uncertain. This receptor was identified in a woman between 50 and 59 years old in good health and CMV-seropositive. CDR3 sequence reads: CASSPGIKNTEAFF. CDR3 coding DNA: TGTGCCAGCAGCCCGGGGATAAAAAACACTGAAGCTTTCTTT.